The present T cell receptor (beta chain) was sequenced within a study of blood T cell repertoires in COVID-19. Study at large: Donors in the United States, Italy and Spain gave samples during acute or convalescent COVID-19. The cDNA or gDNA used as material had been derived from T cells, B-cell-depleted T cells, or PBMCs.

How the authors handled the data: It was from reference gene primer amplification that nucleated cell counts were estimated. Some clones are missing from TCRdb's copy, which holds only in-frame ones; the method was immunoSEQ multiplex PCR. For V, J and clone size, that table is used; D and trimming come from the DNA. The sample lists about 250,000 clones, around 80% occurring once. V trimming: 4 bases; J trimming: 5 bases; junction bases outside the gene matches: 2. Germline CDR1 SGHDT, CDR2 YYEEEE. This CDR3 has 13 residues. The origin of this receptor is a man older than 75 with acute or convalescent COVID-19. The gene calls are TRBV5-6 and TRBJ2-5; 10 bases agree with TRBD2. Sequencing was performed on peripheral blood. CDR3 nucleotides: TGTGCCAGCAGCCAGGGACTAGCGGAGACCCAGTACTTC. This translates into CASSQGLAETQYF.